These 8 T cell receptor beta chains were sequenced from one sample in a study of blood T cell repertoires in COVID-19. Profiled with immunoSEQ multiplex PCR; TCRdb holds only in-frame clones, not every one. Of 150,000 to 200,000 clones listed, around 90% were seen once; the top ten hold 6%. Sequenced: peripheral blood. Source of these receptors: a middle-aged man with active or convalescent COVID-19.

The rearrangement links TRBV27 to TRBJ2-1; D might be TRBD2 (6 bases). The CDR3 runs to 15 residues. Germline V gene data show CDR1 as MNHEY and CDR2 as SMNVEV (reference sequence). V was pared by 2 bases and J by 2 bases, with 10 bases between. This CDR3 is CASSLGTSTYNEQFF. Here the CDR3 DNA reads TGTGCCAGCAGTTTAGGGACTTCCACCTACAATGAGCAGTTCTTC.

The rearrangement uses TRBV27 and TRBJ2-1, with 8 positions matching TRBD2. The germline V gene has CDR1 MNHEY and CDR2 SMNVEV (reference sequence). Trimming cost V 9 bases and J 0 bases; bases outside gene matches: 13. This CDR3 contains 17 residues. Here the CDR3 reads CASKGGGREGSYNEQFF. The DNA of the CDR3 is TGTGCCAGTAAAGGTGGTGGACGGGAGGGCTCCTACAATGAGCAGTTCTTC.

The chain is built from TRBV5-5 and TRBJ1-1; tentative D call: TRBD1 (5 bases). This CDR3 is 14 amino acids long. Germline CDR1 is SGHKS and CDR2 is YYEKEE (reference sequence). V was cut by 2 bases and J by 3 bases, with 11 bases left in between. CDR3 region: CASSFQDTHTEAFF. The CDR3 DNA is TGTGCCAGCAGCTTCCAGGACACACACACTGAAGCTTTCTTT.

CDR3 amino acids: CASYSGTSGSGETQYF. CDR3 bases: TGCGCCAGCTACTCCGGGACTAGCGGGAGTGGAGAGACCCAGTACTTC. The J gene is TRBJ2-5, the V gene TRBV5-1; 14 positions match TRBD2. The CDR3 runs 16 residues. CDR1 is SGHRS and CDR2 is YFSETQ in the germline V gene. With V trimmed by 7 bases and J by 4 bases, 9 bases remained unmatched.

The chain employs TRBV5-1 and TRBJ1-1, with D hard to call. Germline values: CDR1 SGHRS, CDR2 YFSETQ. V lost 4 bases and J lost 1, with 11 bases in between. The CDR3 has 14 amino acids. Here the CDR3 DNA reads TGCGCCAGCAGCCGGGCGGAGGCGAACACTGAAGCTTTCTTT. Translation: CASSRAEANTEAFF.

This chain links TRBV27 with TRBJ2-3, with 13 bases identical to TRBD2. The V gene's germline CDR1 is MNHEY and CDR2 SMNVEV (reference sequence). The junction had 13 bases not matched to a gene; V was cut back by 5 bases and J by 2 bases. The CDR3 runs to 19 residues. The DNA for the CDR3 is TGTGCCAGCAGTGCCCTAATTTGGACTAGCGGGGGACCCACAGATACGCAGTATTTT. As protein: CASSALIWTSGGPTDTQYF.

The CDR3 here is CASSIAGTGNYEQYF. CDR3 nucleotides: TGTGCCAGTAGTATAGCGGGGACAGGCAACTACGAGCAGTACTTC. The chain uses TRBV19 and TRBJ2-7; TRBD1 aligns across 8 bases. V lost 1 base and J lost 3; bases outside the gene matches: 5. This CDR3 is built from 15 residues. CDR1 and CDR2 (germline): LNHDA, SQIVND (reference sequence).

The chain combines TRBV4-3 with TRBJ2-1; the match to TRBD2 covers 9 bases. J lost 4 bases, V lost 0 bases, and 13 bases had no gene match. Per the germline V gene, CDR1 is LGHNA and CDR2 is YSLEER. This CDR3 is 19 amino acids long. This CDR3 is CASSQDGASSGVLYNEQFF. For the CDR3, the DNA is TGCGCCAGCAGCCAAGATGGAGCGTCTAGCGGGGTCTTATACAATGAGCAGTTCTTC.